A single sample is the source of the 19 T cell receptor beta chains below, sequenced in a study of OX40 agonist ivuxolimab in advanced cancers. The repertoire was sequenced with immunoSEQ multiplex PCR; TCRdb's copy has only in-frame clones and lacks some. The sample lists about 68,000 clones; over 75% were seen once. The source material was CD4+ or CD8+ T cells sorted from blood, sampled in a trial of the OX40 agonist ivuxolimab. These receptors were taken from an adult with an advanced solid tumor such as melanoma, head and neck, liver or kidney cancer.

This clone was detected only a few times. The chain carries TRBV18 and TRBJ2-7; D uncertain. Trimming shortened V by 6 bases and J by 5 bases, and 20 bases separated the two germline ends. CDR3 length equals 15 residues. Looked up from germline, CDR1 is KGHSH and CDR2 is LQKENI. DNA of the CDR3: TGTGCCAGCTCCCCTCCTGGGGTTAGAGGAGACGAGCAGTACTTC. This gives the protein CASSPPGVRGDEQYF.

The genes are TRBV18 and TRBJ1-1; 9 bases match TRBD1. Germline-derived CDR1 and CDR2 are KGHSH and LQKENI. The CDR3 is 15 amino acids. Losses at the gene ends were 3 bases for V and 5 bases for J; bases not matched to a gene: 7. The CDR3 bases are TGTGCCAGCTCACCCCCAACAGGGGGCAGGACTGAAGCTTTCTTT. Translating gives CASSPPTGGRTEAFF.

The chain employs TRBV6-5 and TRBJ1-2; D remains unclear. Germline V lookup: CDR1 MNHEY, CDR2 SVGAGI. The CDR3 extends over 14 amino acids. The V end was cut by 3 bases, the J end by 5 bases, with 13 bases between. CDR3 protein: CASSYEGFGYGYTF. In DNA form, the CDR3 reads TGTGCCAGCAGTTATGAGGGTTTTGGTTATGGCTACACCTTC.

V is TRBV7-3 and J is TRBJ1-1; no reliable D call. V was shortened by 5 bases and J by 7 bases, with 17 bases between the two germline ends. The V gene's germline CDR1 is SGHTA and CDR2 FQGTGA. There are 14 residues in the CDR3. The CDR3 spells CASSPGGNIGEAFF. The CDR3 DNA is TGTGCCAGCAGCCCGGGAGGGAACATCGGTGAAGCTTTCTTT.

The chain uses TRBV5-1 and TRBJ2-7; maybe TRBD1 (6 bases). The V end lost 4 bases, the J end lost 5 bases, and 19 bases lay between the germline ends. The CDR3 contains 15 residues. CDR1 and CDR2 from the germline V gene are SGHRS and YFSETQ. CDR3 in amino acids: CASSRTDSPWNEQYF. CDR3 bases: TGCGCCAGCAGCAGGACGGACAGCCCGTGGAACGAGCAGTACTTC.

The V and J genes are TRBV11-3 and TRBJ2-2; perhaps TRBD1 as D (6 bases). The CDR3 has 16 residues. From germline, CDR1 is SGHNT and CDR2 YENEEA. V lost 2 bases to trimming and J lost 6 bases, with 16 bases between them. In nucleotides, the CDR3 is TGTGCCAGCAGCTTACTTGGGGGCGCGATCGCCGGGGAGCTGTTTTTT. Translation: CASSLLGGAIAGELFF.

The chain uses TRBV6-1 and TRBJ1-6; TRBD1 matches at 7 bases. This CDR3 spans 17 amino acids. Germline-derived CDR1 and CDR2 are MNHNS and SASEGT. With 4 bases clipped from V and 4 bases from J, the junction kept 10 bases outside the gene matches. The CDR3 DNA follows: TGTGCCAGCAGTGCCTTAAAAGGGGGCGGTTATAATTCACCCCTCCACTTT. Protein sequence: CASSALKGGGYNSPLHF.

V gene TRBV10-3 combines with J gene TRBJ2-5; D may be TRBD2 (5 bases). This CDR3 spans 11 amino acids. Germline CDR1 reads ENHRY; CDR2 reads SYGVKD. Trimming took off 8 bases at V and 5 bases at J, with 9 bases between the two ends. The CDR3 DNA reads as TGTGCCATCGGGAGTCTCGAGACCCAGTACTTC. Translated: CAIGSLETQYF.

This rearrangement joins TRBV5-4 to TRBJ2-2; 14 nucleotides match TRBD2. The CDR3 has 16 residues. The germline V gene has CDR1 SGHNT and CDR2 YYREEE (reference sequence). V trimming: 4 bases; J trimming: 4 bases; junction bases outside the gene matches: 3. The CDR3 protein is CASSGTSGGLTGELFF. The CDR3 DNA reads as TGTGCCAGCAGCGGGACTAGCGGGGGACTCACCGGGGAGCTGTTTTTT. The full variable domain, in which reference TRBV5-4 and TRBJ2-2 provide the parts outside the CDR3, is ETGVTQSPTHLIKTRGQQVTLRCSSQSGHNTVSWYQQALGQGPQFIFQYYREEENGRGNFPPRFSGLQFPNYSSELNVNALELDDSALYLCASSGTSGGLTGELFFGEGSRLTVL.

The chain carries TRBV10-2 and TRBJ2-7; 12 positions match TRBD2. Germline V gene lookup returns CDR1 WSHSY and CDR2 SAAADI. The V segment lost 7 bases and the J segment 7 bases; nucleotides outside the gene matches: 5. The CDR3 sequence is 13 residues long. The CDR3 here is CASMSSGGDEQYF. Written as DNA, the CDR3 is TGCGCCAGCATGTCTAGCGGGGGGGATGAGCAGTACTTC.

The chain links TRBV7-6 to TRBJ1-1, with 8 bases identical to TRBD1. V lost 4 bases to trimming and J lost 5 bases; unmatched junction nucleotides: 9. The germline gives CDR1 SGHVS, CDR2 FNYEAQ. The CDR3 is 15 residues long. The CDR3 DNA follows: TGTGCCAGCAGCTCAGACAGGGGTTTGGAAACTGAAGCTTTCTTT. As protein: CASSSDRGLETEAFF.

The J gene is TRBJ1-4, the V gene TRBV14; D remains unclear. V was shortened by 2 bases and J by 7 bases, with 8 bases between the two germline ends. The germline gives CDR1 SGHDN, CDR2 FVKESK. CDR3 length: 13 residues. CDR3 sequence (DNA): TGTGCCAGCAGCCAACCCCGGGGTGAAAAACTGTTTTTT. It is translated as CASSQPRGEKLFF. Full variable domain (rest looked up from reference TRBV14 and TRBJ1-4): EAGVTQFPSHSVIEKGQTVTLRCDPISGHDNLYWYRRVMGKEIKFLLHFVKESKQDESGMPNNRFLAERTGGTYSTLKVQPAELEDSGVYFCASSQPRGEKLFFGSGTQLSVL.

In nucleotides, the CDR3 is TGTGCCAGCAGCTTAGCACTATTAGCTAACTATGGCTACACCTTC. This sequence encodes CASSLALLANYGYTF. This rearrangement joins TRBV7-2 to TRBJ1-2; D is unresolved. The CDR3 runs 15 residues. V was clipped by 0 bases and J by 0 bases, with 8 bases between them. Germline CDR1 SGHTA, CDR2 FQGNSA.

CDR3 sequence: CASSPGGGYNSPLHF. In DNA form, the CDR3 reads TGTGCCAGCAGCCCCGGGGGAGGTTATAATTCACCCCTCCACTTT. The V gene is TRBV7-2, the J gene TRBJ1-6; D might be TRBD1 (5 bases). Trimming cost V 5 bases and J 4 bases, with 12 bases left between them. This CDR3 is 15 amino acids long. Per the germline V gene, CDR1 is SGHTA and CDR2 is FQGNSA.

The chain couples TRBV14 to TRBJ2-7; TRBD1 matches at 10 bases. The CDR3 runs to 16 residues. Germline V gene sequence: CDR1 SGHDN, CDR2 FVKESK. V trimming: 3 bases; J trimming: 4 bases; junction bases outside the gene matches: 9. This CDR3 reads CASSHIPGQGRYEQYF. For the CDR3, the DNA is TGTGCCAGCAGCCACATACCGGGACAGGGGAGATACGAGCAGTACTTC.

This clone was recorded only once. The rearrangement joins TRBV5-1 to TRBJ1-2, with 9 nucleotides matching TRBD1. The J segment lost 6 bases and the V segment lost 5 bases, leaving 11 bases of the junction unmatched. The germline V gene has CDR1 SGHRS and CDR2 YFSETQ. There are 15 residues in the CDR3. The DNA of the CDR3 is TGCGCCAGCAGAAAACTCCCGGGACAGGGAGATGGCTACACCTTC. Translated: CASRKLPGQGDGYTF.

This chain uses TRBV5-6 with TRBJ2-1; D is possibly TRBD2 (7 bases). The length of the CDR3 is 11 residues. The V gene lost 3 bases and the J gene lost 15 bases, with 13 bases spanning the gap. Germline lookup yields CDR1 SGHDT and CDR2 YYEEEE. The CDR3 spells CASSSLGGPFF. The CDR3, as DNA: TGTGCCAGCAGCTCCTTGGGGGGGCCGTTCTTC.

The chain links TRBV5-8 to TRBJ1-4, with no clear D. In germline, CDR1 is SGHTS, CDR2 YDEGEE. Trimming took 0 bases from V and 3 from J, leaving 12 bases between them. This CDR3 region has 16 residues. The CDR3 is CASSLAVTAANEKLFF. The CDR3 region has the DNA TGTGCCAGCAGCTTGGCGGTTACTGCGGCTAATGAAAAACTGTTTTTT. The variable domain in full, with the rest retrieved from reference TRBV5-8 and TRBJ1-4, is EAGVTQSPTHLIKTRGQQATLRCSPISGHTSVYWYQQALGLGLQFLLWYDEGEERNRGNFPPRFSGRQFPNYSSELNVNALELEDSALYLCASSLAVTAANEKLFFGSGTQLSVL.

The V gene is TRBV25-1, the J gene TRBJ2-1, with a weak D call TRBD2 (5 bases). With 4 bases removed from V and 1 base from J, the gap between germline ends came to 11 bases. CDR1 MGHDK and CDR2 SYGVNS come from the germline V gene. The CDR3 runs 15 residues. CDR3 in DNA: TGTGCCAGCAGTGGGAGGAGCGGATCCTACAATGAGCAGTTCTTC. This encodes CASSGRSGSYNEQFF.